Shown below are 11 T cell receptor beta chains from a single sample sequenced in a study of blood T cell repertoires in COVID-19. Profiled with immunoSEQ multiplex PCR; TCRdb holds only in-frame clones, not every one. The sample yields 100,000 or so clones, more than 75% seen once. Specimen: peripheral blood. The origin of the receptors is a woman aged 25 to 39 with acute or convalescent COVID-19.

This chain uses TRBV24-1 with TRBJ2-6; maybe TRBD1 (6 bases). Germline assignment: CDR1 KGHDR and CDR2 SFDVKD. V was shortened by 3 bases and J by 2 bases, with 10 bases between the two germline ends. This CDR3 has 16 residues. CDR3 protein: CATSDPDRTGANVLTF. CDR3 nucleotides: TGTGCCACCAGTGATCCCGACAGGACTGGGGCCAACGTCCTGACTTTC.

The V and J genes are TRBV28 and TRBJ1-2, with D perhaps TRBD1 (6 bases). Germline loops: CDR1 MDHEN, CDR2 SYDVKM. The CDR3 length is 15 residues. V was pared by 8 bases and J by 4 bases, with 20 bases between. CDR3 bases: TGTGCCAGCTTGGGGACACTCTGGGATGGCTATGGCTACACCTTC. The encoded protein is CASLGTLWDGYGYTF.

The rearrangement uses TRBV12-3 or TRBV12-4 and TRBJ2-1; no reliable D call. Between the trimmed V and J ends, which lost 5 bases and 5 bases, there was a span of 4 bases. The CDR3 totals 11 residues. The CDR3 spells CASSINNEQFF. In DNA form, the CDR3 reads TGTGCCAGCAGTATCAACAATGAGCAGTTCTTC.

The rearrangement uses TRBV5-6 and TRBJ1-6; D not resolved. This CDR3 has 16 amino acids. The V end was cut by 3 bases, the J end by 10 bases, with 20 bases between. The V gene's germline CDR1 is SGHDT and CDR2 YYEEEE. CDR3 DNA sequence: TGTGCCAGCAGCTGGGAGGGAGGCCGAGGCGAATCACCCCTCCACTTT. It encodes CASSWEGGRGESPLHF.

This chain's CDR3 is CASSLGGNEKLFF. CDR3 bases: TGTGCCAGCAGCTTGGGGGGGAATGAAAAACTGTTTTTT. The chain couples TRBV7-9 to TRBJ1-4; D perhaps matches TRBD1 (5 bases). The CDR3 spans 13 residues. Germline assignment: CDR1 SEHNR and CDR2 FQNEAQ (reference sequence). Trimming cost V 3 bases and J 5 bases, with 7 bases left between them. The variable domain in full, completed from reference TRBV7-9 and TRBJ1-4, reads DTGVSQNPRHKITKRGQNVTFRCDPISEHNRLYWYRQTLGQGPEFLTYFQNEAQLEKSRLLSDRFSAERPKGSFSTLEIQRTEQGDSAMYLCASSLGGNEKLFFGSGTQLSVL.

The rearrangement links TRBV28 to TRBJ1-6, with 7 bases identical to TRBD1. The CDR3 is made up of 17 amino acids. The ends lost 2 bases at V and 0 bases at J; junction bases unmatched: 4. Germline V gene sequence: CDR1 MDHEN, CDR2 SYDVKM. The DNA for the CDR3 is TGTGCCAGCAGTTTACCCACAGGGGACTCCTATAATTCACCCCTCCACTTT. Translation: CASSLPTGDSYNSPLHF.

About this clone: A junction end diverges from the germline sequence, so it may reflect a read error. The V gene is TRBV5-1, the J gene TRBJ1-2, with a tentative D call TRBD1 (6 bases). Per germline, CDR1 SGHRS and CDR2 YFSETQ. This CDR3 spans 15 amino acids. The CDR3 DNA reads TGCGCCAGCAGCTCTTCCGGGACACAAATATTACCGGTGAACTTC. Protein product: CASSSSGTQILPVNF.

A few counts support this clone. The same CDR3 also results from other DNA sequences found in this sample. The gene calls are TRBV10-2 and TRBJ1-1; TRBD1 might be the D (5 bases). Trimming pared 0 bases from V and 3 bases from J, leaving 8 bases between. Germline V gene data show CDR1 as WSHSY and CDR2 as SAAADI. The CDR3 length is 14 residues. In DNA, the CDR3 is TGCGCCAGCAGTGAGTCTAGGGGCGACACTGAAGCTTTCTTT. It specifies CASSESRGDTEAFF.

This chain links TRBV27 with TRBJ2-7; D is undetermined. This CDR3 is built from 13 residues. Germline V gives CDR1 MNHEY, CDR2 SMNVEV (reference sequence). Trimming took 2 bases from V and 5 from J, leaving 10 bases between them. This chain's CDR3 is CASSLKGVNEQYF. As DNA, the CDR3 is TGTGCCAGCAGTTTAAAAGGAGTCAACGAGCAGTACTTC.

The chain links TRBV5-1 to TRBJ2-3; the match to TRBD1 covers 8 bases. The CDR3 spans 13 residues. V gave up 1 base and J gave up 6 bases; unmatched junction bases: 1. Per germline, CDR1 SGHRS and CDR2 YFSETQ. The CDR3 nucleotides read TGCGCCAGCAGCTTGAACAGGGGGGATACGCAGTATTTT. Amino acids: CASSLNRGDTQYF.

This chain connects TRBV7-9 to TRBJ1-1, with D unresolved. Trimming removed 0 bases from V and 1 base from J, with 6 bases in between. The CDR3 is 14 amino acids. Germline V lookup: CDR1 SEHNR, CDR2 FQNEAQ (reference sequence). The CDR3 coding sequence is TGTGCCAGCAGCTTAGCGCCACAGAACACTGAAGCTTTCTTT. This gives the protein CASSLAPQNTEAFF.